This T cell receptor beta chain was captured by sequencing in a study of PD-L1 blockade in urothelial cancer. For the study at large: Prior chemotherapy regimens per patient numbered 0 to 3. Once treatment had started, blood was analyzed at 3 weeks (second dose) and again at 6 weeks.

Noted time point: peripheral blood 6 weeks after treatment start. Patients had urothelial carcinoma that was locally advanced or metastatic. Trimming shortened V by 5 bases and J by 0 bases, and 7 bases separated the two germline ends. CDR1 is SGHTA and CDR2 is FQGNSA in the germline V gene. This CDR3 is built from 14 residues. Spiked synthetic TCR analogs estimated absolute template abundance per PCR. Repertoires were generated with immunoSEQ multiplex PCR, while TCRdb's copy carries only in-frame clones and drops some. The sample lists about 30,000 clones, 79% occurring once. The origin of this receptor is an older man with urothelial cancer. The chain links TRBV7-2 to TRBJ2-2; no firm D call. The input for sequencing was PBMCs, taken around atezolizumab (anti-PD-L1) treatment. CDR3 sequence (DNA): TGTGCCAGCAGCCCTGACACGAACACCGGGGAGCTGTTTTTT. Its protein product is CASSPDTNTGELFF.